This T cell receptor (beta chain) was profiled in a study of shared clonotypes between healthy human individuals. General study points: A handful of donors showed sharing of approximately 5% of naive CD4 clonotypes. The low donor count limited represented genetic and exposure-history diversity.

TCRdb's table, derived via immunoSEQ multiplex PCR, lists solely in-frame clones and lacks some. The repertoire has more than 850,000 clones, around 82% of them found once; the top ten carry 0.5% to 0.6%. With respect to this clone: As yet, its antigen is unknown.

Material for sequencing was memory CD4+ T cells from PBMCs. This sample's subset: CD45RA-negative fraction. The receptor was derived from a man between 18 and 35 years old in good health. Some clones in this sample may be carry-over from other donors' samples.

DNA of the CDR3: TGTGCCAGCAGCTCCTCAGTGGGAACTGAAGCTTTCTTT. Protein product: CASSSSVGTEAFF. The V gene is TRBV11-2, the J gene TRBJ1-1; no clear D. There are 13 residues in the CDR3. From germline, CDR1 is SGHAT and CDR2 FQNNGV. The V and J ends lost 4 bases and 5 bases respectively, with 11 bases between them.